These T cell receptor beta chains were read from a single sample in a study of hypomethylating agent response in myelodysplastic syndrome. The assay was immunoSEQ multiplex PCR, and TCRdb's table has in-frame clones only and misses some. In the table there are some 2,000 clones, approximately 80% of which are singletons. Sequenced here: bone marrow, sampled before or after starting hypomethylating agent treatment for myelodysplastic syndrome (not recorded which). These receptors all come from a human donor with myelodysplastic syndrome. Each CDR3 is given with its conserved first and last residue. Each record gives: J gene, D gene, clone size, V gene, CDR3 protein, CDR3 DNA. The D gene is left open where the match is weak. Size is omitted from some rows. Given values are once, few, many or a class for expanded clones.

J: TRBJ2-7
D: .
size: few
V: TRBV27
CDR3: CASSLSRSYEQYF
DNA: TGTGCCAGCAGTTTATCGCGCAGCTACGAGCAGTACTTC

J: TRBJ2-2
D: .
size: .
V: TRBV7-3
CDR3: CASSLSSLKNTGKLFF
DNA: TGTGCCAGCAGCTTATCCAGTCTAAAGAACACCGGGAAGCTGTTTTTT

J: TRBJ1-2
D: .
size: .
V: TRBV4-3
CDR3: CASSQVGTAAGYGYTF
DNA: TGCGCCAGCAGCCAAGTCGGGACCGCGGCGGGGTATGGCTACACCTTC

J: TRBJ1-5
D: .
size: .
V: TRBV7-8
CDR3: CASSFLDAGDQPQHF
DNA: TGTGCCAGCAGCTTCCTCGACGCTGGCGATCAGCCCCAGCATTTT

J: TRBJ2-4
D: TRBD2
size: .
V: TRBV29-1
CDR3: CSVDDQRGAKNIQYF
DNA: TGCAGCGTTGACGATCAGCGGGGGGCCAAAAACATTCAGTACTTC

J: TRBJ1-3
D: .
size: .
V: TRBV30
CDR3: CACLAGGPSGNTIYF
DNA: TGTGCCTGCCTCGCGGGGGGACCCTCTGGAAACACCATATATTTT

J: TRBJ1-5
D: .
size: .
V: TRBV29-1
CDR3: CSVWSRDSNQPQHF
DNA: TGCAGCGTCTGGAGCAGGGACAGCAATCAGCCCCAGCATTTT

J: TRBJ1-1
D: .
size: once
V: TRBV10-1
CDR3: CASSDPGQNTEAFF
DNA: TGCGCCAGCAGTGATCCGGGACAGAACACTGAAGCTTTCTTT

J: TRBJ2-3
D: TRBD2
size: .
V: TRBV7-3
CDR3: CASSRGGTDTQYF
DNA: TGTGCCAGCAGCCGGGGGGGCACAGATACGCAGTATTTT

J: TRBJ2-3
D: TRBD2
size: once
V: TRBV4-3
CDR3: CASSQEVFGGDTQYF
DNA: TGCGCCAGCAGCCAAGAGGTGTTCGGGGGGGATACGCAGTATTTT

J: TRBJ2-1
D: .
size: .
V: TRBV6-1
CDR3: CASSESDNEQFF
DNA: TGTGCCAGCAGTGAAAGTGACAATGAGCAGTTCTTC

J: TRBJ1-1
D: .
size: .
V: TRBV30
CDR3: CAWTLGLGTEAFF
DNA: TGTGCCTGGACTTTGGGGCTGGGCACTGAAGCTTTCTTT

J: TRBJ1-6
D: .
size: .
V: TRBV6-5
CDR3: CASSYLQDSPLHF
DNA: TGTGCCAGCAGTTACCTTCAGGATTCACCCCTCCACTTT

J: TRBJ1-2
D: .
size: .
V: TRBV6-1
CDR3: CASSEARGANYGYTF
DNA: TGTGCCAGCAGTGAAGCACGGGGGGCCAACTATGGCTACACCTTC

J: TRBJ2-1
D: .
size: .
V: TRBV18
CDR3: CASSPPSGSYYNEQFF
DNA: TGTGCCAGCTCACCACCGTCGGGCTCCTACTACAATGAGCAGTTCTTC

J: TRBJ2-7
D: .
size: .
V: TRBV14
CDR3: CASSPRVLAGTSYEQYF
DNA: TGTGCCAGCAGCCCAAGGGTCTTGGCAGGGACTTCCTACGAGCAGTACTTC

J: TRBJ2-7
D: .
size: once
V: TRBV6-6
CDR3: CASSYGTGLSYEQYF
DNA: TGTGCCAGCAGTTACGGTACAGGGTTATCCTACGAGCAGTACTTC

J: TRBJ2-1
D: TRBD2
size: once
V: TRBV10-2
CDR3: CASSFGTSGGANEQFF
DNA: TGCGCCAGCAGTTTTGGGACTAGCGGGGGGGCAAATGAGCAGTTCTTC

J: TRBJ2-7
D: TRBD1
size: .
V: TRBV27
CDR3: CASSFTGTVDEQYF
DNA: TGTGCCAGCAGTTTCACCGGGACAGTAGACGAGCAGTACTTC

J: TRBJ1-5
D: .
size: .
V: TRBV2
CDR3: CASSSREGGNQPQHF
DNA: TGTGCCAGCAGTTCCCGGGAAGGAGGCAATCAGCCCCAGCATTTT

J: TRBJ2-3
D: TRBD1
size: .
V: TRBV7-2
CDR3: CASSFTQGAGTDTQYF
DNA: TGTGCCAGCAGCTTCACACAGGGGGCCGGGACAGATACGCAGTATTTT

J: TRBJ2-2
D: .
size: .
V: TRBV7-8
CDR3: CASSLAETGELFF
DNA: TGTGCCAGCAGCTTAGCGGAAACCGGGGAGCTGTTTTTT

J: TRBJ2-2
D: .
size: .
V: TRBV19
CDR3: CASSIVPANTGELFF
DNA: TGTGCCAGTAGTATTGTTCCCGCGAACACCGGGGAGCTGTTTTTT

J: TRBJ2-3
D: .
size: .
V: TRBV29-1
CDR3: CSPTVGNPTGTDTQYF
DNA: TGCAGCCCGACGGTAGGGAACCCTACGGGCACAGATACGCAGTATTTT

J: TRBJ2-1
D: .
size: .
V: TRBV5-1
CDR3: CASSSLRRGGSYNEQFF
DNA: TGCGCCAGCAGCTCCCTCAGGAGGGGGGGGTCCTACAATGAGCAGTTCTTC

J: TRBJ1-2
D: .
size: .
V: TRBV6-5
CDR3: CASSLEGRYGYTF
DNA: TGTGCCAGCAGCCTCGAGGGGCGGTATGGCTACACCTTC

J: TRBJ1-6
D: .
size: hyperexpanded
V: TRBV2
CDR3: CASSELGAPNSPLHF
DNA: TGTGCCAGCAGTGAATTAGGGGCCCCTAATTCACCCCTCCACTTT

J: TRBJ2-7
D: .
size: few
V: TRBV13
CDR3: CASSLEGTEQYF
DNA: TGTGCCAGCAGCTTAGAAGGGACCGAGCAGTACTTC

J: TRBJ2-2
D: .
size: once
V: TRBV10-3
CDR3: CAISDGTPERKTGELFF
DNA: TGTGCCATCAGTGATGGGACCCCAGAAAGAAAAACCGGGGAGCTGTTTTTT

J: TRBJ2-3
D: .
size: .
V: TRBV9
CDR3: CASSADPAGLSTDTQYF
DNA: TGTGCCAGCAGCGCAGATCCGGCGGGGCTTAGCACAGATACGCAGTATTTT

J: TRBJ2-7
D: TRBD2
size: .
V: TRBV9
CDR3: CASSVGPSGGNYEQYF
DNA: TGTGCCAGCAGCGTAGGACCCAGCGGGGGAAACTACGAGCAGTACTTC

J: TRBJ1-2
D: .
size: few
V: TRBV19
CDR3: CASSIYVEGRDGYTF
DNA: TGTGCCAGTAGTATCTACGTGGAGGGACGGGATGGCTACACCTTC

J: TRBJ1-4
D: TRBD1
size: .
V: TRBV11-2
CDR3: CASSRDRGANEKLFF
DNA: TGTGCCAGCAGCCGCGACAGGGGGGCTAATGAAAAACTGTTTTTT

J: TRBJ2-1
D: .
size: .
V: TRBV10-2
CDR3: CASRDLAINEQFF
DNA: TGCGCCAGCAGGGATCTAGCTATCAATGAGCAGTTCTTC

J: TRBJ2-1
D: TRBD1
size: .
V: TRBV5-1
CDR3: CASSLTGGSHEQFF
DNA: TGCGCCAGCAGCTTGACAGGGGGCAGCCATGAGCAGTTCTTC

J: TRBJ1-2
D: .
size: .
V: TRBV6-5
CDR3: CASSSGGADYGYTF
DNA: TGTGCCAGCAGTTCCGGGGGCGCGGACTATGGCTACACCTTC

J: TRBJ2-6
D: TRBD2
size: .
V: TRBV10-3
CDR3: CAINAGGGGANVLTF
DNA: TGTGCCATCAACGCGGGGGGTGGTGGGGCCAACGTCCTGACTTTC

J: TRBJ1-1
D: .
size: .
V: TRBV4-2
CDR3: CASSQDQQGTTRAFF
DNA: TGTGCCAGCAGCCAAGATCAGCAGGGAACGACCCGGGCTTTCTTT